This T cell receptor beta chain was sequenced in a study of T cells in tumors after PD-1 blockade. Study details: A subset received ongoing vismodegib 150 mg daily alongside anti-PD-1 therapy. Study conclusions and caveats: Blood contained roughly two fifths of the tumor's TCR clonotypes.

In regard to this clone: Its antigen is as yet unknown.

The method was immunoSEQ multiplex PCR; TCRdb's version includes in-frame clones alone and lacks a portion of them. Among approximately 6,200 clones listed, about four fifths were seen once. The ends were cut back, 0 bases at V and 6 bases at J, with 12 bases in the middle. Germline loops: CDR1 SGHRS, CDR2 YFSETQ. This CDR3 is 14 amino acids long. This sequence originates from a human donor with advanced basal cell or squamous cell carcinoma (not recorded which). Sequences were derived from PBMCs, sampled after anti-PD-1 therapy. The rearrangement links TRBV5-1 to TRBJ1-2, with D maybe TRBD1 (5 bases). The CDR3 reads CASSLAGPVDGYTF. DNA of the CDR3: TGCGCCAGCAGCTTGGCAGGGCCAGTCGATGGCTACACCTTC.